This T cell receptor (beta chain) emerged from a study of blood T cell repertoires in COVID-19. The overall study: PBMCs, B-cell-depleted T cells, or T cells provided the cDNA or gDNA that made up the material.

V was pared by 0 bases and J by 7 bases, with 4 bases of the junction left unmatched. This CDR3 is 14 amino acids long. The germline CDR1 and CDR2 sequences are SGHTA and FQGNSA. Categorization into cohorts depended on clinical history that participants reported. Clones were sequenced by immunoSEQ multiplex PCR, and TCRdb holds only the in-frame ones, with some missing. The sample carries about 270,000 clones, less than 95% recorded once. The sequenced sample was PBMCs or T cells enriched from blood (not recorded which). This receptor was identified in a man in his forties who had been exposed to COVID-19. V usage is TRBV7-2 and J usage is TRBJ2-7; 9 nucleotides align to TRBD2. The CDR3, as DNA: TGTGCCAGCAGCTTAGCTAGCGGGAGCTTAGAGCAGTACTTC. Its protein is CASSLASGSLEQYF.